Below are 5 T cell receptor beta chains sequenced from a single sample in a study of CD8+CD57+ T cells in acquired aplastic anemia. By flow cytometry, patients selected for sequencing had shown an expansion of CD8+CD57+ cells. According to the study, genomic DNA was the template for TCR beta VDJ and CDR3 profiling. TCRdb passed the reads through MiXCR, listing each CDR3 protein once. The sample yields about 470,000 distinct CDR3 sequences, roughly a third seen once. Sequencing was performed on sorted CD4+, CD8+, or CD8+CD57+ T cells (not recorded which) from PBMCs. All receptors derive from a human donor with aplastic anemia.

This clonotype has at least ten counts. The chain is built from TRBV20-1 and TRBJ2-7, with unresolved D. V was clipped by 3 bases and J by 3 bases, with 9 bases between them. Per the germline V gene, CDR1 is DFQATT and CDR2 is SNEGSKA (reference sequence). The length of the CDR3 is 12 residues. CDR3 loop: CSASLYLYEQYF. As DNA, the CDR3 is TGCAGTGCTAGCCTCTACCTCTACGAGCAGTACTTC.

The chain carries TRBV3-1 and TRBJ2-7, with 8 bases matching TRBD1. This CDR3 is 13 amino acids long. Trimming cost V 0 bases and J 6 bases; bases outside gene matches: 1. Germline V gene data show CDR1 as LGHDT and CDR2 as YNNKEL (reference sequence). CDR3 DNA: TGTGCCAGCAGCCAAGACAGGGGGCTCGAGCAGTACTTC. Its protein is CASSQDRGLEQYF.

The J gene is TRBJ1-1, the V gene TRBV20-1, with D tentatively TRBD1 (5 bases). The CDR3 sequence is 12 residues long. Trimming took off 3 bases at V and 4 bases at J, with 9 bases between the two ends. In germline, CDR1 is DFQATT, CDR2 SNEGSKA (reference sequence). CDR3 amino acids: CSARGVLTEAFF. The DNA for the CDR3 is TGCAGTGCTAGGGGGGTTCTCACTGAAGCTTTCTTT.

Details on this clonotype: A read error may produce the germline difference seen at one junction end. This rearrangement joins TRBV5-1 to TRBJ2-7; 7 bases line up with TRBD1. The CDR3 covers 14 residues. Germline-derived CDR1 and CDR2 are SGHRS and YFSETQ. This CDR3 is CASSLSRGTYGQYF. In DNA, the CDR3 is TGCGCCAGCAGCTTGTCCAGGGGGACCTACGGGCAGTACTTC.

The V gene is TRBV7-8, the J gene TRBJ1-1; D gene uncertain. The CDR3 has 15 residues. Germline CDR1 and CDR2: SGHVS and FQNEAQ. Trimming cost V 6 bases and J 1 base, with 15 bases left between them. The CDR3 reads CASRVGRASNTEAFF. The CDR3 DNA reads as TGTGCCAGCAGAGTTGGCCGGGCCTCGAACACTGAAGCTTTCTTT.